A single sample gave rise to the 30 T cell receptor beta chains below, sequenced in a study of spatial heterogeneity in lung cancer. Time point indicated: sample taken at primary tumor resection. TCRdb re-derived calls from the 5' RACE reads in MiXCR, one entry per CDR3 protein. The repertoire holds 20,000 to 25,000 distinct CDR3 sequences, with 5% to 7.5% as singletons. Study-wide points: Mutation tallies in tumors tracked expanded intratumoral alpha and beta TCR counts.

Antigen specificity for these receptors is unknown. The sample consisted of lung tumor tissue, taken at surgery. The receptors were sampled from a male donor with early-stage non-small cell lung cancer.

This clonotype was seen at least ten times. The rearrangement uses TRBV29-1 and TRBJ2-7, with TRBD2 identical over 7 bases. Trimming cost V 5 bases and J 6 bases; bases outside gene matches: 7. CDR3 length: 12 amino acids. Looked up from germline, CDR1 is SQVTM and CDR2 is ANQGSEA. This CDR3 is CSVLSGSFEQYF. CDR3 in DNA: TGCAGCGTTCTTAGCGGGTCATTCGAGCAGTACTTC.

The sample holds a few counts of this clonotype. V is TRBV29-1 and J is TRBJ2-7; no reliable D call. Trimming took off 4 bases at V and 10 bases at J, with 20 bases between the two ends. Germline lookup yields CDR1 SQVTM and CDR2 ANQGSEA. The CDR3 loop spans 13 amino acids. The CDR3 sequence is CSVVFAYQARQYF. CDR3 DNA sequence: TGCAGCGTTGTTTTCGCCTACCAAGCTCGCCAGTACTTC.

This clonotype has at least ten counts. V and J are TRBV28 and TRBJ2-1; D perhaps matches TRBD2 (5 bases). Trimming pared 10 bases from V and 4 bases from J, leaving 14 bases between. Germline V lookup: CDR1 MDHEN, CDR2 SYDVKM. This CDR3 has 13 amino acids. CDR3 bases: TGTGCCACCGATGGATCGGGGTACAATGAGCAGTTCTTC. Its protein product is CATDGSGYNEQFF.

This clonotype has just a few counts. The chain uses TRBV20-1 and TRBJ1-1, with 7 bases aligning to TRBD1. The CDR3 loop spans 14 amino acids. Germline-derived CDR1 and CDR2 are DFQATT and SNEGSKA (reference sequence). The V gene end was trimmed by 6 bases and the J gene end by 0 bases; junction bases not matched to a gene: 7. The CDR3 region is CSATTGTLNTEAFF. CDR3 DNA sequence: TGCAGTGCAACGACAGGGACTCTGAACACTGAAGCTTTCTTT.

This clonotype was seen many times. The rearrangement uses TRBV20-1 and TRBJ1-1; D is possibly TRBD1 (6 bases). Trimming took 6 bases from V and 3 from J, leaving 17 bases between them. The CDR3 is 14 amino acids. The germline V gene encodes CDR1 DFQATT and CDR2 SNEGSKA (reference sequence). The CDR3 region has the DNA TGCAGTGCCCACCACAGGGTTTCGGACACTGAAGCTTTCTTT. This sequence encodes CSAHHRVSDTEAFF.

This clonotype was seen ten or more times. This sequence joins TRBV2 and TRBJ2-5; either TRBD1 or TRBD2 may fit D (5 bases each). The germline V gene has CDR1 SNHLY and CDR2 FYNNEI. V was clipped by 6 bases and J by 5 bases, with 13 bases between them. This CDR3 has 13 residues. The CDR3 here is CASRGTSGETQYF. CDR3 DNA: TGTGCCAGCAGGGGGACGTCGGGTGAGACCCAGTACTTC.

This clonotype was recorded at least ten times. V gene TRBV12-3 or TRBV12-4 combines with J gene TRBJ1-1; no definite D call. V was clipped by 2 bases and J by 5 bases, with 6 bases between them. The CDR3 is 12 residues long. The CDR3 loop reads CASSLFWTEAFF. Here the CDR3 DNA reads TGTGCCAGCAGTTTATTCTGGACTGAAGCTTTCTTT.

This clonotype occurred a few times. The rearrangement uses TRBV19 and TRBJ2-1; D not resolved. Germline CDR1 LNHDA, CDR2 SQIVND (reference sequence). V was pared by 6 bases and J by 3 bases, with 15 bases between. The CDR3 runs 15 residues. The CDR3 sequence: CASSKEQTDYNEQFF. In DNA, the CDR3 is TGTGCCAGTAGCAAAGAGCAGACCGACTACAATGAGCAGTTCTTC.

This clonotype was detected many times. The rearrangement links TRBV7-8 to TRBJ1-1; tentatively, D is TRBD1 (5 bases). The CDR3 spans 15 residues. Germline lookup yields CDR1 SGHVS and CDR2 FQNEAQ. Trimming took 10 bases from V and 4 from J, leaving 22 bases between them. The CDR3 bases are TGTGCCACCAAACAAAAACCCCAGGGATCCACTGAAGCTTTCTTT. Its protein product is CATKQKPQGSTEAFF.

The rearrangement joins TRBV5-6 to TRBJ1-2; 7 nucleotides line up with TRBD1. Per the germline V gene, CDR1 is SGHDT and CDR2 is YYEEEE. Germline trimming cut 1 base from V and 1 base from J; bases unmatched to any gene: 10. The CDR3 extends over 17 amino acids. CDR3 DNA sequence: TGTGCCAGCAGCTTGACCCGTGGACAGGCTTATAACTATGGCTACACCTTC. This encodes CASSLTRGQAYNYGYTF.

This chain joins TRBV30 and TRBJ1-4, with 10 nucleotides matching TRBD1. The CDR3 runs to 15 residues. Germline V lookup: CDR1 GTSNPN, CDR2 SVGIG (reference sequence). This CDR3 reads CAYRSKGQGNEKLFF. The CDR3 coding sequence is TGTGCTTACAGATCAAAGGGACAGGGGAATGAAAAACTGTTTTTT.

The sample holds a few counts of this clonotype. The rearrangement links TRBV5-6 to TRBJ2-7; 12 bases fit TRBD1. V dropped 2 bases and J dropped 5; count of bases not matched to a gene: 2. Germline V gene data show CDR1 as SGHDT and CDR2 as YYEEEE. The CDR3 runs to 14 residues. The CDR3 nucleotides read TGTGCCAGCAGCTTAGGGGACAGGGGGCACGAGCAGTACTTC. Translating it yields CASSLGDRGHEQYF. The full variable domain, with the rest looked up from reference TRBV5-6 and TRBJ2-7, is DAGVTQSPTHLIKTRGQQVTLRCSPKSGHDTVSWYQQALGQGPQFIFQYYEEEERQRGNFPDRFSGHQFPNYSSELNVNALLLGDSALYLCASSLGDRGHEQYFGPGTRLTVT.

This clonotype was seen at least ten times. The chain carries TRBV4-3 and TRBJ2-7; D might be TRBD1 (6 bases). The CDR3 has 15 residues. Trimming pared 3 bases from V and 1 base from J, leaving 13 bases between. The germline CDR1 and CDR2 sequences are LGHNA and YSLEER. CDR3 loop: CASSQAPGVSYEQYF. The CDR3 DNA is TGCGCCAGCAGCCAGGCTCCAGGGGTATCCTACGAGCAGTACTTC.

The chain joins TRBV3-1 to TRBJ2-7, with a possible D match to TRBD2 (5 bases). Trimming stripped 4 bases from V and 2 bases from J, with 21 bases between. The V gene's germline CDR1 is LGHDT and CDR2 YNNKEL (reference sequence). This CDR3 has 17 residues. CDR3 in amino acids: CASSPSIEGRTTYEQYF. The CDR3 DNA reads as TGTGCCAGCAGCCCCTCCATCGAGGGCCGAACCACCTACGAGCAGTACTTC.

This clonotype was observed many times. J is TRBJ2-2 and V is TRBV18, with no clear D. The length of the CDR3 is 14 residues. The V and J ends lost 1 base and 7 bases respectively, with 10 bases between them. In germline, CDR1 is KGHSH, CDR2 LQKENI. Here the CDR3 DNA reads TGTGCCAGCTCACCACTACTCGATGGCGGGGAGCTGTTTTTT. It codes for CASSPLLDGGELFF.

This clonotype is medium-sized by share. J is TRBJ1-6 and V is TRBV9; D uncertain. There are 17 residues in the CDR3. CDR1 and CDR2 (germline): SGDLS, YYNGEE. Trimming shortened V by 4 bases and J by 0 bases, and 14 bases separated the two germline ends. CDR3 region: CASSLDSQSSYNSPLHF. In DNA, the CDR3 is TGTGCCAGCAGCTTAGATTCTCAGAGCTCCTATAATTCACCCCTCCACTTT. The full variable domain, its missing parts supplied by reference TRBV9 and TRBJ1-6, is DSGVTQTPKHLITATGQRVTLRCSPRSGDLSVYWYQQSLDQGLQFLIQYYNGEERAKGNILERFSAQQFPDLHSELNLSSLELGDSALYFCASSLDSQSSYNSPLHFGNGTRLTVT.

This sequence joins TRBV4-2 and TRBJ1-2, with TRBD1 matching over 9 bases. Unmatched junction bases numbered 4, after V lost 2 bases and J lost 0 bases. CDR1 LGHNA and CDR2 YNFKEQ come from the germline V gene. This CDR3 region has 16 residues. This chain's CDR3 is CASSQTGGASNYGYTF. The DNA for the CDR3 is TGTGCCAGCAGCCAAACAGGGGGCGCCTCTAACTATGGCTACACCTTC.

This clonotype showed up many times. The chain couples TRBV7-3 to TRBJ2-1; TRBD2 matches at 13 bases. Trimming at V came to 5 bases and at J to 8 bases, leaving 9 bases not matched to a gene. This CDR3 contains 16 residues. Germline loops: CDR1 SGHTA, CDR2 FQGTGA. CDR3 protein: CASSVTGTSGIHEQFF. The CDR3 region has the DNA TGTGCCAGCAGCGTTACCGGGACTAGCGGGATTCATGAGCAGTTCTTC. The variable domain in full, with the rest retrieved from reference TRBV7-3 and TRBJ2-1, is GAGVSQTPSNKVTEKGKYVELRCDPISGHTALYWYRQSLGQGPEFLIYFQGTGAADDSGLPNDRFFAVRPEGSVSTLKIQRTERGDSAVYLCASSVTGTSGIHEQFFGPGTRLTVL.

This chain uses TRBV14 with TRBJ2-7; a possible D gene is TRBD1 (6 bases). CDR3 length equals 11 residues. Germline V lookup: CDR1 SGHDN, CDR2 FVKESK. Trimming cost V 3 bases and J 6 bases, with 6 bases left between them. CDR3 sequence reads: CASSQGAEQYF. The DNA of the CDR3 is TGTGCCAGCAGCCAGGGGGCCGAGCAGTACTTC.

This rearrangement joins TRBV28 to TRBJ2-7; TRBD2 is a possible D gene (6 bases). CDR1 MDHEN and CDR2 SYDVKM come from the germline V gene. The CDR3 has 15 amino acids. V shed 4 bases and J shed 0 bases, with 13 bases lying between them. Here the CDR3 reads CASSYHGGGSYEQYF. CDR3 DNA: TGTGCCAGCAGTTACCACGGGGGTGGCTCCTACGAGCAGTACTTC.

In this sample, this clonotype turned up many times. The gene calls are TRBV7-3 and TRBJ2-3; 8 bases are shared with TRBD2. After removal of 5 bases from V and 2 bases from J, the junction contained 3 bases not matched to a gene. The CDR3 is 14 residues long. Germline assignment: CDR1 SGHTA and CDR2 FQGTGA. CDR3 DNA sequence: TGTGCCAGCAGCGTTAGCGGGGACACAGATACGCAGTATTTT. Its protein product is CASSVSGDTDTQYF.

This clonotype was counted at least ten times. V and J are TRBV7-9 and TRBJ2-1, with 12 bases identical to TRBD2. The CDR3 runs 15 residues. Looked up from germline, CDR1 is SEHNR and CDR2 is FQNEAQ (reference sequence). V was clipped by 1 base and J by 10 bases; unmatched bases: 5. The CDR3 DNA reads as TGTGCCAGCAGCTTAGAAACTAGCGGGAGGCAAGAGCAGTTCTTC. Translation gives CASSLETSGRQEQFF.

This clonotype showed up many times. This chain links TRBV5-1 with TRBJ1-1, with a possible D match to TRBD1 (6 bases). Between the trimmed V and J ends, which lost 0 bases and 5 bases, there was a span of 11 bases. Germline V lookup: CDR1 SGHRS, CDR2 YFSETQ. This CDR3 contains 14 residues. In DNA, the CDR3 is TGCGCCAGCAGCTTGGAGCGGAGGGGGACTGAAGCTTTCTTT. Protein: CASSLERRGTEAFF. Filled out from reference TRBV5-1 and TRBJ1-1, the complete variable domain reads KAGVTQTPRYLIKTRGQQVTLSCSPISGHRSVSWYQQTPGQGLQFLFEYFSETQRNKGNFPGRFSGRQFSNSRSEMNVSTLELGDSALYLCASSLERRGTEAFFGQGTRLTVV.

This clonotype occurred many times. CDR3 sequence: CASTDRYNQPQHF. The CDR3, as DNA: TGTGCCAGCACTGACAGATACAATCAGCCCCAGCATTTT. The chain couples TRBV28 to TRBJ1-5; D might be TRBD1 (5 bases). Germline CDR1 MDHEN, CDR2 SYDVKM. The length of the CDR3 is 13 residues. V lost 7 bases to trimming and J lost 3 bases, with 10 bases between them.

Many counts were recorded for this clonotype. The genes are TRBV27 and TRBJ2-1, with 7 nucleotides matching TRBD1. The CDR3 covers 15 residues. V trimming: 1 base; J trimming: 2 bases; junction bases outside the gene matches: 2. The germline CDR1 and CDR2 sequences are MNHEY and SMNVEV (reference sequence). The CDR3 region has the DNA TGTGCCAGCAGTTTATACAGGGGACCCTACAATGAGCAGTTCTTC. The encoded protein is CASSLYRGPYNEQFF.

This clonotype was counted ten times or more. J is TRBJ1-2 and V is TRBV2; D call uncertain. V was shortened by 7 bases and J by 4 bases, with 22 bases between the two germline ends. The CDR3 length is 16 residues. Germline CDR1 reads SNHLY; CDR2 reads FYNNEI. CDR3 DNA: TGTGCCAGCAAGGGTACGGGTGGGGAGGCGGCCTATGGCTACACCTTC. It yields the protein CASKGTGGEAAYGYTF.

This rearrangement joins TRBV5-6 to TRBJ2-2; D unresolved. CDR1 is SGHDT, CDR2 YYEEEE, per germline. Trimming took 2 bases from V and 6 from J, leaving 11 bases between them. CDR3 length: 14 amino acids. CDR3 DNA sequence: TGTGCCAGCAGCTTAAACCGAAAGGCCGGGGAGCTGTTTTTT. Translation: CASSLNRKAGELFF.

The V call is TRBV5-5, the J call TRBJ1-4; D call uncertain. The V gene lost 4 bases and the J gene lost 1 base, with 11 bases spanning the gap. The V gene's germline CDR1 is SGHKS and CDR2 YYEKEE (reference sequence). The CDR3 has 15 residues. CDR3 region: CASSPNPLTNEKLFF. In nucleotides, the CDR3 is TGTGCCAGCAGCCCGAATCCGTTAACTAATGAAAAACTGTTTTTT.

There are many counts of this clonotype. The V gene is TRBV10-3, the J gene TRBJ2-1; 14 bases line up with TRBD2. The CDR3 length is 14 residues. V lost 3 bases, J lost 9 bases, and 1 base stayed unmatched. CDR1 ENHRY and CDR2 SYGVKD come from the germline V gene. DNA of the CDR3: TGTGCCATCAGTGAAGGGACTAGCGGGAGTGAGCAGTTCTTC. Its translation is CAISEGTSGSEQFF.

This clonotype was seen ten or more times. The CDR3 DNA follows: TGTGCCAGCAGCTTGAACTGGGGGTCCGGCACAGATACGCAGTATTTT. It translates to CASSLNWGSGTDTQYF. The V gene is TRBV5-6, the J gene TRBJ2-3; D may match TRBD1 or TRBD2 (5 bases each). Germline CDR1 SGHDT, CDR2 YYEEEE. CDR3 length equals 16 residues. Trimming stripped 1 base from V and 1 base from J, with 13 bases between.